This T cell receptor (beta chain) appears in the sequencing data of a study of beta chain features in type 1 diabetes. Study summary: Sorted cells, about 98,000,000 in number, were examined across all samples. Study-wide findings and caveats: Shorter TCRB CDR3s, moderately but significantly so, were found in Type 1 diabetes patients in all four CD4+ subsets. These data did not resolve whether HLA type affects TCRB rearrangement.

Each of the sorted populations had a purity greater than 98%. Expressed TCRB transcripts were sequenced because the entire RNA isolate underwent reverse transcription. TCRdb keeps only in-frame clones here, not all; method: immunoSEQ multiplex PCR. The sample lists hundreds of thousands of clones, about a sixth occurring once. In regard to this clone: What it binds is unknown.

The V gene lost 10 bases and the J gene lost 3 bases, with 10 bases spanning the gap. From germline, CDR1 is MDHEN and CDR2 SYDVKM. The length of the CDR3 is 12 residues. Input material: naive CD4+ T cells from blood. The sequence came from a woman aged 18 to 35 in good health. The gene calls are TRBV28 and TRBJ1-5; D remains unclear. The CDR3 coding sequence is TGTGCCACCGGGATAATCAATCAGCCCCAGCATTTT. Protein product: CATGIINQPQHF.